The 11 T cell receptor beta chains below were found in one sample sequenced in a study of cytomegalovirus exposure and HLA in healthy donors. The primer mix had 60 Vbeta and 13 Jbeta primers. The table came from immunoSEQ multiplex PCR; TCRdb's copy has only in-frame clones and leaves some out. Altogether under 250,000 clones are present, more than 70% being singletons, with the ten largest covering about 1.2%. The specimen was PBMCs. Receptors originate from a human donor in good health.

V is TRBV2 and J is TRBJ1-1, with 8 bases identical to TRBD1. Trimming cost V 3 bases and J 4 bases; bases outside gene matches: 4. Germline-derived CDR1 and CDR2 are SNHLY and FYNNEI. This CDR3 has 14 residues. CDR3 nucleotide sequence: TGTGCCAGCAGTGAGAGACAGGGGCCCACTGAAGCTTTCTTT. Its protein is CASSERQGPTEAFF.

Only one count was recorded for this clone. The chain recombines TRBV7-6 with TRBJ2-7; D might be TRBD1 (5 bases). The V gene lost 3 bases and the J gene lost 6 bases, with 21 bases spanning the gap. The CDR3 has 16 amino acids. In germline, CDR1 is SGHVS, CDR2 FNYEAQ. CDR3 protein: CASSFSLLSGSGEQYF. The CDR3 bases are TGTGCCAGCAGCTTCTCACTCTTATCAGGGTCTGGCGAGCAGTACTTC.

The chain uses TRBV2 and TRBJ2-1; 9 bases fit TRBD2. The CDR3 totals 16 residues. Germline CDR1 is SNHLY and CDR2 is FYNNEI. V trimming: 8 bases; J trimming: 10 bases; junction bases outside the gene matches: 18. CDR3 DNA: TGTGCCAGCCGCCAGGATGGGTTAGCGGGAGTGGGGGAGCAGTTCTTC. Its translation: CASRQDGLAGVGEQFF.

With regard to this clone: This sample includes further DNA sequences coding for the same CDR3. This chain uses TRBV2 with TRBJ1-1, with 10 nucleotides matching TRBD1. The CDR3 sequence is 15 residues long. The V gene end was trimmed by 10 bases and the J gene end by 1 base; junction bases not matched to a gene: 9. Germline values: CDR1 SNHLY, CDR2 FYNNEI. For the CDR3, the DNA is TGTGCCATCCCAAAGACAGGGGGCTCGAACACTGAAGCTTTCTTT. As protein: CAIPKTGGSNTEAFF.

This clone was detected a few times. The CDR3 loop reads CASSYSGLGGQETQYF. CDR3 coding DNA: TGTGCCAGCAGTTACTCGGGACTAGGGGGTCAAGAGACCCAGTACTTC. This rearrangement joins TRBV6-6 to TRBJ2-5, with 8 nucleotides matching TRBD2. From germline, CDR1 is MNHNY and CDR2 SVGAGI (reference sequence). V gave up 0 bases and J gave up 2 bases; unmatched junction bases: 5. The CDR3 sequence is 16 residues long.

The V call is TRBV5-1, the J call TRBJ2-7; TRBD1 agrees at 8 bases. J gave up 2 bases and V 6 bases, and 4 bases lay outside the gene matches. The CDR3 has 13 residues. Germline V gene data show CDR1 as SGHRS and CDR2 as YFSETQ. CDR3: CASTGQVPYEQYF. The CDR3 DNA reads TGCGCCAGCACGGGACAGGTCCCCTACGAGCAGTACTTC. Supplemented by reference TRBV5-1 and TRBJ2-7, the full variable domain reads KAGVTQTPRYLIKTRGQQVTLSCSPISGHRSVSWYQQTPGQGLQFLFEYFSETQRNKGNFPGRFSGRQFSNSRSEMNVSTLELGDSALYLCASTGQVPYEQYFGPGTRLTVT.

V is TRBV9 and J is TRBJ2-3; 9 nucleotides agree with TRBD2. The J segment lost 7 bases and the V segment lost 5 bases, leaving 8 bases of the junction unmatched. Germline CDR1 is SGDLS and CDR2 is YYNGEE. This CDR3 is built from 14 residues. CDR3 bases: TGTGCCAGCAGTGTTAGCGGGAGCGGTAATACGCAGTATTTT. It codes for CASSVSGSGNTQYF.

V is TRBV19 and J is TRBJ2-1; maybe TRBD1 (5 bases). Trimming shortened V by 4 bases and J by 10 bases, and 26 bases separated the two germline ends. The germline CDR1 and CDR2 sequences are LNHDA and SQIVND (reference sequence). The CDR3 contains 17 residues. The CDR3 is CASSTGRARATLGEQFF. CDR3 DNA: TGTGCCAGTAGTACGGGTAGGGCCAGGGCAACTCTCGGCGAGCAGTTCTTC.

Written as DNA, the CDR3 is TGTGCCAGCAGCTTAAGGACTATAATAGGGAAAGAGACCCAGTACTTC. Encoded protein: CASSLRTIIGKETQYF. The chain joins TRBV5-4 to TRBJ2-5; TRBD2 is a possible D gene (6 bases). This CDR3 is 16 amino acids long. CDR1 SGHNT and CDR2 YYREEE come from the germline V gene (reference sequence). The V end was cut by 2 bases, the J end by 3 bases, with 17 bases between.

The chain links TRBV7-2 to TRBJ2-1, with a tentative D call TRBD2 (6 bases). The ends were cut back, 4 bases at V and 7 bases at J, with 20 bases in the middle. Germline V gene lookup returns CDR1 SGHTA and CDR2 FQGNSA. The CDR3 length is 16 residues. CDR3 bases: TGTGCCAGCAGCTGGGTCGTCGGGTGGGACTCAAATGAGCAGTTCTTC. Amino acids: CASSWVVGWDSNEQFF.

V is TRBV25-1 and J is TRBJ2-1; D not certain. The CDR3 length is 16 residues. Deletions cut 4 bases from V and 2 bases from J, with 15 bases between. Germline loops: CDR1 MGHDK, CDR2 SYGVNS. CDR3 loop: CASSVVASSTYNEQFF. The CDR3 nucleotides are TGTGCCAGCAGTGTAGTTGCGTCCTCAACCTACAATGAGCAGTTCTTC.